This entry lists 8 T cell receptor beta chains sequenced from one sample in a study of beta chain features in type 1 diabetes. The entirety of the isolated RNA underwent reverse transcription, so expressed TCRB transcripts were sequenced. Here immunoSEQ multiplex PCR was the method, and the copy in TCRdb shows in-frame clones only, minus some. This repertoire shows 900,000 or so clones, roughly 17% found once; its top ten account for about 0.02%. Source material: naive CD4+ T cells from blood. The receptor set was obtained from a woman aged 18-30 years in good health.

This clone showed up just a few times. This chain connects TRBV5-1 to TRBJ2-2; D might be TRBD2 (5 bases). Trimming shortened V by 1 base and J by 4 bases, and 14 bases separated the two germline ends. The CDR3 runs 16 residues. In germline, CDR1 is SGHRS, CDR2 YFSETQ. CDR3 DNA sequence: TGCGCCAGCAGCTTGCGAGGGAGTATGGGCACCGGGGAGCTGTTTTTT. The encoded protein is CASSLRGSMGTGELFF. The entire variable domain, with the rest obtained from reference TRBV5-1 and TRBJ2-2, is as follows: KAGVTQTPRYLIKTRGQQVTLSCSPISGHRSVSWYQQTPGQGLQFLFEYFSETQRNKGNFPGRFSGRQFSNSRSEMNVSTLELGDSALYLCASSLRGSMGTGELFFGEGSRLTVL.

This clone was seen a handful of times. The chain couples TRBV6-5 to TRBJ2-7, with 13 bases lining up with TRBD2. The length of the CDR3 is 15 residues. With V trimmed by 2 bases and J by 9 bases, 7 bases remained unmatched. Germline CDR1 and CDR2: MNHEY and SVGAGI. In nucleotides, the CDR3 is TGTGCCAGCAGTTACGGGACTAGCGGGGCCGGATGGCAGTACTTC. Its protein is CASSYGTSGAGWQYF.

This chain uses TRBV29-1 with TRBJ2-7; TRBD1 agrees at 7 bases. J was trimmed by 7 bases and V by 2 bases; bases with no gene match: 8. CDR3 length: 13 residues. The V gene's germline CDR1 is SQVTM and CDR2 ANQGSEA. CDR3 amino acids: CSVERGTEREQYF. The DNA for the CDR3 is TGCAGCGTTGAAAGGGGGACAGAAAGGGAGCAGTACTTC.

The rearrangement links TRBV5-4 to TRBJ2-5; D may be TRBD2 (8 bases). CDR1 is SGHNT, CDR2 YYREEE, per germline (reference sequence). This CDR3 contains 14 residues. V lost 1 base to trimming and J lost 11 bases, with 18 bases between them. DNA of the CDR3: TGTGCCAGCAGCTTGTCCGGGACAGCGGGGGAGCAGTACTTC. Its protein product is CASSLSGTAGEQYF.

As DNA, the CDR3 is TGTGCCAGCAGCCAGCAAGACGGGAGTAAGCAGTTCTTC. Protein: CASSQQDGSKQFF. The gene calls are TRBV4-2 and TRBJ2-1, with D perhaps TRBD2 (6 bases). V was trimmed by 3 bases and J by 11 bases, leaving 14 bases between them. This CDR3 is built from 13 residues. The V gene's germline CDR1 is LGHNA and CDR2 YNFKEQ.

This clone was counted between two and nine times. V and J are TRBV7-6 and TRBJ2-2; D possibly corresponds to TRBD1 (7 bases). From germline, CDR1 is SGHVS and CDR2 FNYEAQ. The CDR3 has 17 residues. Between the trimmed V and J ends, which lost 0 bases and 4 bases, there was a span of 15 bases. CDR3 in amino acids: CASSLAAGGGGTGELFF. CDR3 coding DNA: TGTGCCAGCAGCTTAGCCGCAGGGGGAGGTGGCACCGGGGAGCTGTTTTTT. The variable domain in full, with the rest retrieved from reference TRBV7-6 and TRBJ2-2, is GAGVSQSPRYKVTKRGQDVALRCDPISGHVSLYWYRQALGQGPEFLTYFNYEAQQDKSGLPNDRFSAERPEGSISTLTIQRTEQRDSAMYRCASSLAAGGGGTGELFFGEGSRLTVL.

This chain links TRBV11-2 with TRBJ2-7, with D unresolved. Per germline, CDR1 SGHAT and CDR2 FQNNGV. V was shortened by 1 base and J by 4 bases, with 5 bases between the two germline ends. CDR3 size: 12 residues. In DNA form, the CDR3 reads TGTGCCAGCAGCTTAGTTAAATACGAGCAGTACTTC. Amino acids: CASSLVKYEQYF.

V usage is TRBV2 and J usage is TRBJ1-2; 10 nucleotides agree with TRBD1. Losses at the gene ends were 6 bases for V and 6 bases for J; bases not matched to a gene: 7. Germline V CDR1 and CDR2: SNHLY, FYNNEI. CDR3 size: 14 residues. CDR3 protein: CASSVRQGADGYTF. DNA of the CDR3: TGTGCCAGCAGCGTTAGACAGGGGGCGGATGGCTACACCTTC.